This T cell receptor (beta chain) was identified in a study of cytomegalovirus exposure and HLA in healthy donors. PCR primers comprised 60 Vbeta and 13 Jbeta primers. The protocol was immunoSEQ multiplex PCR, while the TCRdb copy is restricted to in-frame clones and leaves out a portion. The data hold about 95,000 clones, with 65% to 90% observed a single time. The CDR3 sequence is 14 residues long. V lost 4 bases to trimming and J lost 6 bases; unmatched junction nucleotides: 6. CDR1 is SGHRS, CDR2 YFSETQ, per germline. The sequenced sample consisted of PBMCs. This receptor was identified in a man in his thirties or forties in good health and CMV-seropositive. The V gene is TRBV5-1, the J gene TRBJ2-5; 10 nucleotides line up with TRBD1. The CDR3 spells CASSGRDRGKTQYF. CDR3 coding DNA: TGCGCCAGCAGCGGCCGGGACAGGGGTAAGACCCAGTACTTC.